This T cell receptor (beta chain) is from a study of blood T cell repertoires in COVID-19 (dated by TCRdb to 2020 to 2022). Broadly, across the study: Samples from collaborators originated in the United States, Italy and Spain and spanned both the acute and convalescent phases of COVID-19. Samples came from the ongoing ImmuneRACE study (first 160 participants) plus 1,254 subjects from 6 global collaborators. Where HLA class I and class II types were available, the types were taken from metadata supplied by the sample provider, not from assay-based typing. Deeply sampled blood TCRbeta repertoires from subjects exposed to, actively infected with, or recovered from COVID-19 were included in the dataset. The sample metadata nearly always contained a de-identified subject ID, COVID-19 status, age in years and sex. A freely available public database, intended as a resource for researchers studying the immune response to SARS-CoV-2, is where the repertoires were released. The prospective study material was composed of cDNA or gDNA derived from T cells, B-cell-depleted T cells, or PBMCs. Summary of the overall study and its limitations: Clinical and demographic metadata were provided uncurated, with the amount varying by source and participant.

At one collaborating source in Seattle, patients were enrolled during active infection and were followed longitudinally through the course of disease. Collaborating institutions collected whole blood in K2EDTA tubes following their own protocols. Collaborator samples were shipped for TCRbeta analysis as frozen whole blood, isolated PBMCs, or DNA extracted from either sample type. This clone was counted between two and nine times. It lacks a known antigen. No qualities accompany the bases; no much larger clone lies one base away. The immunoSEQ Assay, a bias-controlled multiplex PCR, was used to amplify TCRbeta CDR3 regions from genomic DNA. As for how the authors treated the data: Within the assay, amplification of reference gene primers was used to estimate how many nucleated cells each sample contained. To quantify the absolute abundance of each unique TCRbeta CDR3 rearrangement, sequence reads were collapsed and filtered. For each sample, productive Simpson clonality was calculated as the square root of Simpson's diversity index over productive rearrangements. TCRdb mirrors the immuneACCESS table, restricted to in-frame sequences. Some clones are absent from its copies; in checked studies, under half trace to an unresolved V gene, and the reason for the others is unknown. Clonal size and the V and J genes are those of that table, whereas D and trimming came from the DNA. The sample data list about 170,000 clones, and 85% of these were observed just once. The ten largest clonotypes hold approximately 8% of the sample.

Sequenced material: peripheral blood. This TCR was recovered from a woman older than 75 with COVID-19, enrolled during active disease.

The CDR3 amino acid sequence is: CASSLNMNTEAFF. DNA sequence: TGTGCCAGCAGCTTGAATATGAACACTGAAGCTTTCTTT. The chain is made from TRBV5-6 and TRBJ1-1; the D segment cannot be called with confidence. Spanning cysteine to phenylalanine, the CDR3 consists of 13 amino acids. The entry retains the CDR3 DNA only, 39 bases that are in frame from base 1. V is pared back by 1 base and J by 0 bases, with 4 bases lying between the germline termini. According to the germline V gene, CDR1 reads SGHDT and CDR2 reads YYEEEE.